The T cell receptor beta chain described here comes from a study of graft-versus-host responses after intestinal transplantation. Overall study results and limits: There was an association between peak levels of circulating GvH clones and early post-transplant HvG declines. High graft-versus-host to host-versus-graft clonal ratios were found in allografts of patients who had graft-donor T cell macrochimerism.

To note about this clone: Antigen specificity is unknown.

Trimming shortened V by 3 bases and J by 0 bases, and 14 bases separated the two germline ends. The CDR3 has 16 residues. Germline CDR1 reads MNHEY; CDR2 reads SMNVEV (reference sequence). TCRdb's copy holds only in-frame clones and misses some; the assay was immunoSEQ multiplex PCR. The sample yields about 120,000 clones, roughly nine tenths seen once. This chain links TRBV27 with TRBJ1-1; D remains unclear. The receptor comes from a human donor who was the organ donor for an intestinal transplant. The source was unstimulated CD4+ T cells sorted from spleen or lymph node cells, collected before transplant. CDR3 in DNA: TGTGCCAGCAGTTTCCTTCCACTTCGGATGAACACTGAAGCTTTCTTT. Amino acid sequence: CASSFLPLRMNTEAFF.